Given below is one T cell receptor (beta chain) in context. This clone appeared many times. Its binding antigen is unknown. No base-level quality is on record; no much larger clone is a single base apart. The germline V gene yields KGHSH for CDR1 and LQKENI for CDR2. V is cut back by 3 bases and J by 6 bases, with 3 bases in the junction unmatched. The CDR3 contains 14 residues, cysteine and valine counted. Only CDR3 DNA remains: 42 bases, in frame from the first base. The data derive from a study of blood T cell repertoires in COVID-19 (TCRdb year 2020). Turning to the overall study: Collaborator samples came from the United States, Italy and Spain and covered acute and convalescent phases of COVID-19. The samples were drawn from two sources: the first 160 participants of the ongoing ImmuneRACE study, and 950 to 1,500 subjects contributed by 6 global collaborators. Where available, HLA class I and class II types were obtained from metadata supplied by the sample provider rather than from assay-based typing. The repertoires were made available in a free public database intended to serve as a resource for research on the immune response to SARS-CoV-2. The dataset comprised deeply sampled blood TCRbeta repertoires from subjects exposed to, actively infected with, or recovered from COVID-19. The sample metadata nearly always contained a de-identified subject ID, COVID-19 status, age in years and sex. The material from the prospective study consisted of cDNA or gDNA derived from T cells, B-cell-depleted T cells, or PBMCs. Paper-wide results and their limitations: Clinical and demographic metadata were provided uncurated, with the amount varying by source and participant.

TCRbeta CDR3 regions were amplified from genomic DNA by means of the immunoSEQ Assay, a bias-controlled multiplex PCR. Per the original workflow: The number of nucleated cells in each sample was estimated from the amplification of reference gene primers within the assay. To quantify the absolute abundance of each unique TCRbeta CDR3 rearrangement, sequence reads were collapsed and filtered. For each sample, productive Simpson clonality was calculated as the square root of Simpson's diversity index over productive rearrangements. This immuneACCESS table, as held by TCRdb, lists in-frame sequences with V and J called but not all clones. Of the missing ones, under half trace to an unresolved V gene in checked studies; the others have no known cause. Clone size and V and J calls were adopted from that table, with D and trimming inferred from the DNA. The sample profile shows 95,000 to 150,000 clones; 60% to 85% of them were found once. 0.7% to 1% of the sample comes from the top ten.

Each collaborating institution followed its own protocols to collect whole blood in K2EDTA tubes. For TCRbeta analysis, collaborators shipped samples as frozen whole blood, isolated PBMCs, or DNA extracted from either of those sample types. Sequenced sample: peripheral blood. This chain is built from TRBV18 and TRBJ2-7, with 12 junctional bases fitting TRBD1. This TCR derives from a human donor with acute or convalescent COVID-19. The donor label of this sample is uncertain. The sequence in DNA is TGTGCCAGCTCACCCGGGACAGGGGGCTTCGAGCAGTACGTC. Translated, this is CASSPGTGGFEQYV.